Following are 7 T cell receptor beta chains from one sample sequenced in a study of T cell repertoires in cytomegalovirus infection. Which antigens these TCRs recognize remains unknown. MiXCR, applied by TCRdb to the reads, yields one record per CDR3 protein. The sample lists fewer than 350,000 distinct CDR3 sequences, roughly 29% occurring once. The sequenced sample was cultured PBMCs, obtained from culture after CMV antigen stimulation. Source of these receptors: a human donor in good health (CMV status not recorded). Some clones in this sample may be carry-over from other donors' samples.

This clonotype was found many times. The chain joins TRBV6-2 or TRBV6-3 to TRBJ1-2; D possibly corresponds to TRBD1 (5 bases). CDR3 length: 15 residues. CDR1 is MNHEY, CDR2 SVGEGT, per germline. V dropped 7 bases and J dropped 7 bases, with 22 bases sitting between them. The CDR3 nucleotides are TGTGCCAGCAACGAAGGGACCCGGGATTTCCTTGGCTACACCTTC. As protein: CASNEGTRDFLGYTF.

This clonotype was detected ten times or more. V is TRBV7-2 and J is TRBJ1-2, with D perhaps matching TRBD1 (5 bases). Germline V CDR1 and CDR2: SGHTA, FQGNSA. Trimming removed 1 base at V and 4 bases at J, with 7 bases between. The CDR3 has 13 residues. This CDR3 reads CASSLGQFYGYTF. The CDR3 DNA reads TGTGCCAGCAGCTTAGGACAGTTCTATGGCTACACCTTC.

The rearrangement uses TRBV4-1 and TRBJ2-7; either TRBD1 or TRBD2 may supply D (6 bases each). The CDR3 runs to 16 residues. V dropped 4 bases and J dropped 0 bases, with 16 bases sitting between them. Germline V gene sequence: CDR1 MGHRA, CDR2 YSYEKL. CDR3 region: CASSLGGLSPSYEQYF. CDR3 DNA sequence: TGCGCCAGCAGCCTCGGGGGCCTCTCACCCTCCTACGAGCAGTACTTC.

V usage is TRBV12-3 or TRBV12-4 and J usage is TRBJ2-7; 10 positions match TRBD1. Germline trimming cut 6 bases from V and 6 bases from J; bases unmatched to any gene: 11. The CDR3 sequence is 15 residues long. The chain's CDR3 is CASSSRDRGWGEQYF. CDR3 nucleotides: TGTGCCAGCAGCTCCCGGGACAGGGGCTGGGGCGAGCAGTACTTC.

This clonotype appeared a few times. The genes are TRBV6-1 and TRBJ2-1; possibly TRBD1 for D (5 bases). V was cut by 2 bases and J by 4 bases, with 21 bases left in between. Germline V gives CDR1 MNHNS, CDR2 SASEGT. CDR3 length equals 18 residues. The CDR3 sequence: CASSERIYPRTQYNEQFF. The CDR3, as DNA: TGTGCCAGCAGTGAAAGGATATACCCCAGGACACAGTACAATGAGCAGTTCTTC.

The CDR3 nucleotides are TGTGCCAGCAGTTTATCCGGGACAGGCTCCTACAATGAGCAGTTCTTC. This encodes CASSLSGTGSYNEQFF. The chain has TRBV28 and TRBJ2-1, with 8 positions matching TRBD1. Germline loops: CDR1 MDHEN, CDR2 SYDVKM. With 1 base clipped from V and 0 bases from J, the junction kept 2 bases outside the gene matches. The CDR3 has 16 residues.

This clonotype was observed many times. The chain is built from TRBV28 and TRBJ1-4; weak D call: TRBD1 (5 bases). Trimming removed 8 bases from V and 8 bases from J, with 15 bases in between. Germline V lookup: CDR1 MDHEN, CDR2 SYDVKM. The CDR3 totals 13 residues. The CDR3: CASYRGVGEKLFF. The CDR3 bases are TGTGCCAGCTATCGGGGGGTTGGCGAAAAACTGTTTTTT.